The subject of this entry is one T cell receptor beta chain. Its antigen is still unknown. Per-base quality was not reported, and no clone a single base away is much larger than it. Receptor amplification or capture employed the immunoSEQ multiplex PCR assay. A mixture of 60 forward primers for TCR Vbeta segments and 13 reverse primers for TCR Jbeta segments was used in the multiplex PCR. A multiplex PCR assay on genomic DNA amplified the CDR3 region of rearranged TCR beta genes. The amplified TCR beta libraries were sequenced on the Illumina HiSeq System as 87-base-pair reads. The study's processing was this. A later analysis tallied around 80 million unique TCR beta chains across the 700 or so repertoires, and around 9.9 million of those chains were shared by two or more donors. Raw reads were error-corrected and collapsed into unique sequences by a nearest-neighbor algorithm in which closely related sequences were merged to remove PCR and sequencing errors. Alignment of CDR3 sequences to IMGT reference sequences was used to assign V, D and J gene segments. For a sequence to be retained, a match of at least six nucleotides was required to both a V gene segment and a J gene segment. A rearrangement was called productive if the CDR3 had no stop codons and remained in frame with V and J, and every other rearrangement was called non-productive. Following IMGT convention, CDR3 was defined as the stretch from the second conserved V-encoded cysteine up to the conserved J-encoded phenylalanine. In an earlier analysis of 550 to 650 of the donors, sequences lacking an unambiguous match to a single V gene segment were excluded. In an earlier analysis of some 590 of the donors, a V segment was called functional when productive rearrangements were above 56.7%, and segregating when the standard deviation between donors exceeded 5%. A statistical classification framework was built for diagnosing cytomegalovirus status from the catalog of TCR beta chain sequences. A later analysis assigned V and J genes by comparing TCR nucleotide sequences with IMGT/GENE-DB human TR gene sequences. A later analysis assigned CDR3 sequences and most-parsimonious VDJ recombination scenarios with the TCRdist pipeline. In a later analysis, each TCR beta chain was defined by its CDR3 amino acid sequence together with its V-gene family, and reads lacking a unique V-gene family were excluded. As a way to deal with suspected cross-contamination and a sequencing artifact, a later analysis dropped roughly 620 nucleotide sequences that were highly shared and had low generation probability. In a later analysis, a clonal expansion index for each public chain was calculated from normalized within-repertoire ranks of inferred template counts. A later analysis computed generation probabilities with a VDJ recombination model fitted to out-of-frame rearrangements, and checked the results against IGoR. In a later analysis, hypergeometric tests were used to score TCR-TCR, TCR-HLA and TCR-CMV co-occurrence, with a repertoire-size bias correction applied to TCR pairs. A later analysis estimated false discovery rates by permuting HLA or CMV assignments 20 times. In a later analysis, co-occurring TCRs were grouped using DBSCAN, with TCRdist sequence similarity added in when clustering inside HLA-allele-positive subsets. Co-occurrence clustering excluded repertoires with fewer than 30,000 or more than 120,000 public chains, plus five with anomalous nucleotide sharing. In its TCRdb copy, this immuneACCESS table keeps in-frame sequences only and misses some clones. Where compared with another copy, unresolved V genes explain less than half of these, and the others have no known cause. V and J calls and clone size are those listed in that table; D and trimming were worked out from the DNA. The sample records about 200,000 clones, roughly 90% of which are singletons. The ten most abundant clones make up around 0.3% of the sample.

These data come from a study of cytomegalovirus exposure and HLA in healthy donors (dated by TCRdb to the late 2010s). Describing the broader study: In an earlier analysis of several hundred of the donors, approximately 300 Gb of sequence data and approximately 120 million unique TCR beta sequences from some 170 million T cells were reported. Of the roughly 390 genotyped donors, about 84% fell in the genetic ancestry cluster associated with self-reported Caucasian donors. A later analysis re-analyzed previously published TCR beta repertoires from about 600 donors and added high-resolution HLA genotyping to study TCR occurrence patterns. A separate validation cohort of over a hundred different subjects was used in addition to the 666-subject first cohort. An early release that covered roughly 600 HLA-typed donors contained approximately 320 gigabases of sequencing data and about 93 million unique TCR sequences. The T cell repertoires of around 670 subjects were profiled by immunosequencing and related to cytomegalovirus serostatus. A later genetic analysis used genome-wide SNP genotypes for 398 of the 666 donors, treating that subset as a discovery cohort. Every repertoire in the discovery cohort had been generated on one and the same sequencing platform. Alongside the repertoire data, information on donor age, sex, ethnicity and CMV serostatus was compiled. HLA typing included class I and class II loci at four-digit resolution. Because of strong linkage in the cohort, roughly 5 DR-DQ haplotypes were treated as single units for association and clustering. The later analysis used no new phenotypic data to find candidate immune exposures, relying instead on TCR beta sequences and their occurrence across donors. Among 398 genotyped donors of the cohort, an average of approximately 240,000 unique TCR beta nucleotide sequences was sequenced per donor, of which approximately 19% were non-productive. To decide whether each TCR beta V gene segment behaved as functional or pseudogenic, an earlier analysis of some 600 of the donors relied on high-throughput TCR beta sequencing. The study aimed to test whether cataloging public T cell receptors could reveal signatures of past pathogen exposure. Typing coverage varied by locus: roughly 629-640 donors for A, B, C, DRB1 and DQB1; approximately 560 for DQA1; more than 600 for DPA1; some 470 for DPB1. High-throughput TCR immunosequencing, statistical association of individual TCRs with disease status, and machine learning were combined to predict cytomegalovirus infection status. What the authors observed across the whole study: In a later analysis, TCR association rates were found to vary across HLA loci, with the most associated TCRs seen for DRB1 alleles and the fewest for HLA-C alleles. The cohort was sequenced for TCR beta chains only, and without alpha or paired-chain data the features that could be detected were limited. Seventeen rarely observed V segments, including chromosome 9 orphons, were excluded from the earlier analysis of almost 600 of the donors because counts were too low. Assigning TCR associations to individual alleles was difficult when HLA alleles, especially DR and DQ, strongly co-occurred. In a later analysis, HLA-associated TCR beta chains were found to be more clonally expanded and to have lower generation probabilities than equally common non-associated chains. According to the authors, the approach could potentially be generalized to other disease states and immunological phenotypes. Presence/absence analyses assumed roughly uniform sequencing depth across donors, an assumption that may not hold. A further reported finding was that TCR beta sequences accurately predicted the HLA-A and HLA-B alleles for most subjects in the first cohort. In a later analysis, several top co-occurrence clusters were reported to appear linked to parvovirus B19, influenza, CMV and Epstein-Barr virus. A later analysis found that most CMV-associated TCR beta chains appeared HLA-restricted, with HLA associations seemingly driven largely by CMV exposure. Specific HLA alleles were associated with roughly 17,000 TCR beta sequences at a false discovery rate of 0.05 in a later analysis. The only immune exposure information available for the cohort was CMV serostatus. A later genetic analysis associated a missense DCLRE1C variant with V-gene and J-gene trimming of TCR beta chains, and an independent cohort replicated the association. Because HLA typing was missing for some donors at each locus, association tests included only the typed subset. A cluster of highly shared sequence variants was judged likely to represent a technical artifact of the sequencing pipeline. Most TCR sequences were seen in very few donors, while some public TCRs were found in many individuals. In vitro tests confirmed that three of the cytomegalovirus-associated TCR beta chains recognize cytomegalovirus antigens. Compared with the approximately 670-donor mean, donors in an Asian-associated ancestry cluster had fewer N-insertions in productive TCRs, according to a later genetic analysis. A total of roughly 160 TCR beta chains were listed by the study as associated with cytomegalovirus. Correlated functional status among segregating V segments might reflect linkage disequilibrium, but an unknown experimental factor could not be ruled out. The classifier was reported to diagnose cytomegalovirus status with high specificity and sensitivity in both the original cohort and the validation cohort. In an earlier analysis of about 600 of the donors, most TCR beta V segments appeared in productive rearrangements about 87% or about 30% of the time, broadly matching IMGT annotations.

In total, just over 650 healthy bone marrow donors made up the cohort. At the time of sampling, every cohort member was nominally healthy, though immune exposures that went unrecorded were likely present. The donor tested CMV seronegative, placing the donor among the 300 to 400 seronegative members of the cohort. Every donor gave a peripheral blood sample, and the peripheral blood mononuclear cells from that sample were used for TCR beta sequencing. The Qiagen DNeasy Blood Extraction Kit was used to extract genomic DNA from the blood cell samples. The clonotype was recovered from a young woman in good health and CMV-seronegative. Sequencing input: PBMCs.

The CDR3 is CASSLAGRPYEQYF. The DNA sequence reads TGTGCCAGCAGCTTAGCGGGCAGGCCCTACGAGCAGTACTTC. The chain uses TRBV7-9 and TRBJ2-7, with no D gene named confidently. CDR1 is given as SEHNR and CDR2 as FQNEAQ, both from the germline V gene (reference sequence). The cysteine opens and the phenylalanine closes a CDR3 of 14 amino acids. The CDR3 DNA has 42 bases and is translated from base 1. Deletion took 0 bases off V and 2 bases off J, with a span of 8 bases between the germline ends.